This T cell receptor (beta chain) derives from a study of T cells in Graves' hyperthyroidism and ophthalmopathy. Whole-study findings and limits: Ophthalmopathy was told apart from stable hyperthyroidism by a 13 V-J model. Model output signaled ophthalmopathy a median around 6.9 months ahead of onset. Within blood appeared most thyroid clonotypes that had expanded above 0.001.

Pregnant or lactating patients were excluded, as were those with uncontrolled infection or other autoimmune disease. Regarding this clonotype: What it binds is unknown.

V was clipped by 5 bases and J by 7 bases; unmatched bases: 9. This CDR3 spans 13 amino acids. Germline V CDR1 and CDR2: DFQATT, SNEGSKA (reference sequence). The source material, RNA transcripts, was used to amplify TCR beta CDR3 regions. HTBI primers were the set used in a first-round RT-PCR of the TCR CDR3. TCRdb reprocessed the multiplex PCR reads with MiXCR, giving one entry per CDR3 protein. The sample lists about 560,000 distinct CDR3 sequences, roughly 17% seen once, with about 18% in the top ten. This receptor was obtained from a woman aged 18-29 years with Graves' hyperthyroidism. The chain couples TRBV20-1 to TRBJ2-5; 8 bases are shared with TRBD2. The specimen was blood. Here the CDR3 DNA reads TGCAGTGCTCTCCGGGAGGGGACTCTGACCCAGTACTTC. Protein sequence: CSALREGTLTQYF.